This TCR beta chain was sequenced during a study of blood T cell repertoires in COVID-19. Turning to the study itself: The study drew acute and convalescent COVID-19 samples from the United States, Italy and Spain. PBMCs, B-cell-depleted T cells, or T cells were the source of the cDNA or gDNA that made up the material.

Per the study methods: It was from reference gene primer amplification that nucleated cell counts were estimated. The repertoire was sequenced with immunoSEQ multiplex PCR; TCRdb's copy has only in-frame clones and lacks some. For V, J and clone size, that table is used; D and trimming come from the DNA. In the table there are 160,000 or so clones, roughly 84% of which are singletons. CDR1 KGHSH and CDR2 LQKENI come from the germline V gene. CDR3 length equals 13 residues. The V gene lost 2 bases and the J gene lost 6 bases, with 8 bases spanning the gap. Sequenced input: peripheral blood. This rearrangement joins TRBV18 to TRBJ2-1; unclear D gene. The sequence derives from a man in his forties with acute or convalescent COVID-19. The CDR3 coding sequence is TGTGCCAGCTCACCAATCACATCCAATGAGCAGTTCTTC. This encodes CASSPITSNEQFF.